Sequencing of this TCR beta chain was carried out in a study of cytomegalovirus exposure and HLA in healthy donors. Broader study findings: It is likely that the observed cluster of highly shared sequence variants was a sequencing artifact. From TCR beta sequences, most subjects' HLA-A and HLA-B alleles were reportedly predicted accurately. Indistinguishable V segments, including TRBV6-2 and TRBV6-3, were excluded. In a later analysis, a genetic analysis reported fewer productive-TCR N-insertions in an Asian-associated ancestry cluster than the cohort average.

Use of 60 Vbeta and 13 Jbeta primers characterized the PCR. Repertoires were generated with immunoSEQ multiplex PCR, while TCRdb's copy carries only in-frame clones and drops some. Among fewer than 120,000 clones listed, 79% were seen once. V shed 1 base, J shed 6 bases, and the junction held 6 bases outside the gene matches. This CDR3 spans 15 amino acids. The germline gives CDR1 SEHNR, CDR2 FQNEAQ (reference sequence). As for this clone: The antigen remains unidentified.

J is TRBJ2-3 and V is TRBV7-9; 8 bases match TRBD2. What was sequenced was PBMCs. This receptor was identified in a man aged 30 to 39 in good health and CMV-seropositive. As DNA, the CDR3 is TGTGCCAGCAGCTTAGTAGGTAGCGGGGCCGATACGCAGTATTTT. Translated, it gives CASSLVGSGADTQYF.